This record concerns one TCR beta chain sequence. This CDR3 spans 16 amino acids. Trimming removed 0 bases at V and 2 bases at J, with 14 bases between. CDR1 and CDR2 (germline): GTSNPN, SVGIG (reference sequence). The entry originates in a study of blood T cell repertoires in COVID-19. Study in general: Specimens from acute and convalescent COVID-19 originated in the United States, Italy and Spain. From T cells, B-cell-depleted T cells, or PBMCs came the material, which was cDNA or gDNA.

As handled by the study authors: Amplification of reference gene primers provided the estimated nucleated cell counts. Produced via immunoSEQ multiplex PCR; TCRdb's table is partial and in-frame only. That table supplies the V and J calls and clone size; D and trimming were determined from the DNA. The profile shows about 130,000 clones, roughly 80% of them singletons. This receptor was taken from an elderly woman with acute or convalescent COVID-19. The sequencing sample was made of peripheral blood. The chain carries TRBV30 and TRBJ1-5; possibly TRBD1 for D (6 bases). The CDR3, as DNA: TGTGCCTGGAGTGTTTCTGGGGGCGCAGGCAATCAGCCCCAGCATTTT. It translates to CAWSVSGGAGNQPQHF.